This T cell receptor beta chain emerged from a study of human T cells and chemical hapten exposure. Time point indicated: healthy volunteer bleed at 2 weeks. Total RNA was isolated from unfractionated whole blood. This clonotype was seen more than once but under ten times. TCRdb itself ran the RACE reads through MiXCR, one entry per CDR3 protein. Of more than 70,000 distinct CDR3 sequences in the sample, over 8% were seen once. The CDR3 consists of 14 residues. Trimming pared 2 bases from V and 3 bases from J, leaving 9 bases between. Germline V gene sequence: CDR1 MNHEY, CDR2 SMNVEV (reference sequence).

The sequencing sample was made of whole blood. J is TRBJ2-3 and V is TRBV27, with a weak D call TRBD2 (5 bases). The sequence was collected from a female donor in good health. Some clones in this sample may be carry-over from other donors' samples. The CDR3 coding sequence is TGTGCCAGCAGTTTAGTGGGAGAGACAGATACGCAGTATTTT. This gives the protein CASSLVGETDTQYF.